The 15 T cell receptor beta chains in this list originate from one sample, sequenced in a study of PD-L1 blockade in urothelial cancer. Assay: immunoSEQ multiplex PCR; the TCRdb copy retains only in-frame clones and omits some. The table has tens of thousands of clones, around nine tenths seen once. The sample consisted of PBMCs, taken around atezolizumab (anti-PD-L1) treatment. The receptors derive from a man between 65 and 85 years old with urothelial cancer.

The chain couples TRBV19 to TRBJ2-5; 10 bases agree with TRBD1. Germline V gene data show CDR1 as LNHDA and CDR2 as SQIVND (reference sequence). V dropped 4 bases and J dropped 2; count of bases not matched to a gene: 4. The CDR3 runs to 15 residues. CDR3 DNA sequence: TGTGCCAGTAGTACGGGACAGGGGTCACAAGAGACCCAGTACTTC. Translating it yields CASSTGQGSQETQYF.

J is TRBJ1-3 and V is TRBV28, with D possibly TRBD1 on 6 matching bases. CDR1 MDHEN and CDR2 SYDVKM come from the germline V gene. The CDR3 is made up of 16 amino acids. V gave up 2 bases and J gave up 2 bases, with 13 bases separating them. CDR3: CASSLGAGDPGNTIYF. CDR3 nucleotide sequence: TGTGCCAGCAGTTTAGGGGCAGGGGATCCTGGAAACACCATATATTTT.

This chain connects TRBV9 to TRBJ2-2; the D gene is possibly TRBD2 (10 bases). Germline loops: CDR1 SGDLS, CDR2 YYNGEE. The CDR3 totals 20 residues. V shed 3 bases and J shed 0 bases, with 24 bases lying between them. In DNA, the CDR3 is TGTGCCAGCAGCGAGCGGGGGGGGACAGGGCCAAAAGCGAACACCGGGGAGCTGTTTTTT. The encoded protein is CASSERGGTGPKANTGELFF. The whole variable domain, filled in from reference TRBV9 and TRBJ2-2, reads DSGVTQTPKHLITATGQRVTLRCSPRSGDLSVYWYQQSLDQGLQFLIQYYNGEERAKGNILERFSAQQFPDLHSELNLSSLELGDSALYFCASSERGGTGPKANTGELFFGEGSRLTVL.

The CDR3 DNA reads TGTGCCAGCAGCGCCCGGGACAGCTCCTCTGGAAACACCATATATTTT. It translates to CASSARDSSSGNTIYF. The chain employs TRBV14 and TRBJ1-3, with 7 bases identical to TRBD1. Trimming took 5 bases from V and 0 from J; bases not matched to a gene: 7. The CDR3 has 16 residues. Germline loops: CDR1 SGHDN, CDR2 FVKESK.

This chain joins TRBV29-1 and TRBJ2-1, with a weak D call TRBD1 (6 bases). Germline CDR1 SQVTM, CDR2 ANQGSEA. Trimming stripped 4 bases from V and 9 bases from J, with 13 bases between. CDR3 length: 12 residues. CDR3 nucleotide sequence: TGCAGCGTTGGAGGGGGAGAGGGTGAGCAGTTCTTC. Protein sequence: CSVGGGEGEQFF.

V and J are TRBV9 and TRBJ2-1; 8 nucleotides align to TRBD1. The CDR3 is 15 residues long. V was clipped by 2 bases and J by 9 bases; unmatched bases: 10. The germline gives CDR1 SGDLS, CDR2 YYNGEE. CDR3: CASSVGQGALGEQFF. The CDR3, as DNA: TGTGCCAGCAGCGTCGGACAGGGTGCCTTAGGTGAGCAGTTCTTC.

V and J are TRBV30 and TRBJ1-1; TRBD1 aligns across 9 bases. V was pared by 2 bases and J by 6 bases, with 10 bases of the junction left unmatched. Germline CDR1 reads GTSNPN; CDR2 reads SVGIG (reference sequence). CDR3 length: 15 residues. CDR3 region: CAWSPQTGGAAEAFF. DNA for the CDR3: TGTGCCTGGAGTCCTCAGACAGGGGGTGCGGCTGAAGCTTTCTTT.

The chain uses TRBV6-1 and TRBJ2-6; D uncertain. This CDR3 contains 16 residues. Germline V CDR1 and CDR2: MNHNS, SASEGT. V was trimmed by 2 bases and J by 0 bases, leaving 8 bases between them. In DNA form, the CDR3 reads TGTGCCAGCAGTGAACAGGATTCCTCTGGGGCCAACGTCCTGACTTTC. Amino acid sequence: CASSEQDSSGANVLTF.

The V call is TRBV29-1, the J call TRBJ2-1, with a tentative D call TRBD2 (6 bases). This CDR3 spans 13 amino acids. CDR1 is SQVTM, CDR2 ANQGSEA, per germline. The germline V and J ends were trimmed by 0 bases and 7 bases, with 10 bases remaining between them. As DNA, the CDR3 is TGCAGCGTTGAAGAATTCCGGGGGAATGAGCAGTTCTTC. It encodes CSVEEFRGNEQFF.

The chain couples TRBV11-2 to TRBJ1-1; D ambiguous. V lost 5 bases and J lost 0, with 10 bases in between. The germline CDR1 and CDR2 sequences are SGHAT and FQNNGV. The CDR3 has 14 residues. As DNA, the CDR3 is TGTGCCAGCAGCCCGGACGGGATGAACACTGAAGCTTTCTTT. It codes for CASSPDGMNTEAFF.

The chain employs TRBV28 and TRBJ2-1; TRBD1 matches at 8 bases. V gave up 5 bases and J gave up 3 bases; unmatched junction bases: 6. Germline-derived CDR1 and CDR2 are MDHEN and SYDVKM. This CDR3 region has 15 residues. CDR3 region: CASSLRTGFYNEQFF. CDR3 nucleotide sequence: TGTGCCAGCAGTCTGCGGACAGGGTTCTACAATGAGCAGTTCTTC.

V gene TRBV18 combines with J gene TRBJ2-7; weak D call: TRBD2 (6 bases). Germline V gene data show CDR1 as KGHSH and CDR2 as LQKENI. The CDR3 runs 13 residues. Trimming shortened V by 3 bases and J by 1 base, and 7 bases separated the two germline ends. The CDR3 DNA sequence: TGTGCCAGCTCACCCCGGGGGTCCTACGAGCAGTACTTC. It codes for CASSPRGSYEQYF.

The CDR3 bases are TGTGCCAGCAGCGGAGCGGGACAACTCTATGGCTACACCTTC. Its protein is CASSGAGQLYGYTF. The chain links TRBV7-8 to TRBJ1-2, with D tentatively TRBD1 (6 bases). CDR3 length: 14 residues. Trimming pared 5 bases from V and 4 bases from J, leaving 14 bases between. Germline values: CDR1 SGHVS, CDR2 FQNEAQ. Based on the CDR3 plus reference TRBV7-8 and TRBJ1-2, the full variable domain is GAGVSQSPRYKVAKRGQDVALRCDPISGHVSLFWYQQALGQGPEFLTYFQNEAQLDKSGLPSDRFFAERPEGSVSTLKIQRTQQEDSAVYLCASSGAGQLYGYTFGSGTRLTVV.

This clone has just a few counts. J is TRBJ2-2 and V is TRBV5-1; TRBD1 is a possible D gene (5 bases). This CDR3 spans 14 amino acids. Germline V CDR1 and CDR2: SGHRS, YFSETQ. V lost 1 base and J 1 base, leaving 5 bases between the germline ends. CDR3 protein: CASSLQGNTGELFF. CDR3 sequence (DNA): TGCGCCAGCAGCTTGCAGGGGAACACCGGGGAGCTGTTTTTT.

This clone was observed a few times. The CDR3 spells CASILAGGVKNIQYF. The CDR3 nucleotides read TGTGCCAGTATCCTAGCGGGAGGGGTCAAAAACATTCAGTACTTC. The chain recombines TRBV6-1 with TRBJ2-4; the match to TRBD2 covers 12 bases. The J segment lost 3 bases and the V segment lost 9 bases, leaving 6 bases of the junction unmatched. This CDR3 comprises 15 residues. CDR1 and CDR2 (germline): MNHNS, SASEGT.